This TCR beta chain was found in a study of cytomegalovirus exposure and HLA in healthy donors. This CDR3 is 18 amino acids long. The V gene lost 7 bases and the J gene lost 6 bases, with 25 bases spanning the gap. Germline values: CDR1 MDHEN, CDR2 SYDVKM. With 60 Vbeta and 13 Jbeta primers, the PCR was carried out. Here immunoSEQ multiplex PCR was the method, and the copy in TCRdb shows in-frame clones only, minus some. The sample records about 140,000 clones, 65% to 85% being singletons. Whole-study results and caveats: Immune exposure data for these donors was limited to CMV serostatus.

A note on this clone: Its target is unknown.

The donors, nominally healthy at sampling, likely had unrecorded immune exposures. The sequence was collected from a man in his forties or fifties in good health and CMV-seronegative. The specimen was PBMCs. This rearrangement joins TRBV28 to TRBJ2-6, with a possible D match to TRBD1 (5 bases). DNA of the CDR3: TGTGCCAGCAATTTTATAAGGTCTGGGCAGGGTGAGGCCAACGTCCTGACTTTC. It specifies CASNFIRSGQGEANVLTF.